The T cell receptor (beta chain) under discussion was sequenced for a study of response to subunit inactivated influenza vaccine. Study outcomes and limitations: The authors suggested that few new T cells are recruited per seasonal influenza vaccination.

TCRdb fed the RT-PCR reads into MiXCR, producing one record per CDR3 protein. The sample yields about 780,000 distinct CDR3 sequences, approximately 17% seen once. This clonotype showed up just a few times. The antigen is not known. This CDR3 has 19 amino acids. Losses at the gene ends were 5 bases for V and 9 bases for J; bases not matched to a gene: 25. CDR1 is SGHVS and CDR2 is FNYEAQ in the germline V gene. The rearrangement links TRBV7-6 to TRBJ2-4, with 7 bases fitting TRBD2. The sequencing used PBMCs from blood, collected 5 days after vaccination. The origin of this receptor is a man aged 50 to 59 who received an inactivated influenza vaccine. The CDR3 is CASSPFLGRTGREGIIQYF. The CDR3 coding sequence is TGTGCCAGCAGCCCCTTTCTCGGGCGGACCGGCAGGGAGGGGATCATTCAGTACTTC. Full variable domain (missing parts from reference TRBV7-6 and TRBJ2-4): GAGVSQSPRYKVTKRGQDVALRCDPISGHVSLYWYRQALGQGPEFLTYFNYEAQQDKSGLPNDRFSAERPEGSISTLTIQRTEQRDSAMYRCASSPFLGRTGREGIIQYFGAGTRLSVL.